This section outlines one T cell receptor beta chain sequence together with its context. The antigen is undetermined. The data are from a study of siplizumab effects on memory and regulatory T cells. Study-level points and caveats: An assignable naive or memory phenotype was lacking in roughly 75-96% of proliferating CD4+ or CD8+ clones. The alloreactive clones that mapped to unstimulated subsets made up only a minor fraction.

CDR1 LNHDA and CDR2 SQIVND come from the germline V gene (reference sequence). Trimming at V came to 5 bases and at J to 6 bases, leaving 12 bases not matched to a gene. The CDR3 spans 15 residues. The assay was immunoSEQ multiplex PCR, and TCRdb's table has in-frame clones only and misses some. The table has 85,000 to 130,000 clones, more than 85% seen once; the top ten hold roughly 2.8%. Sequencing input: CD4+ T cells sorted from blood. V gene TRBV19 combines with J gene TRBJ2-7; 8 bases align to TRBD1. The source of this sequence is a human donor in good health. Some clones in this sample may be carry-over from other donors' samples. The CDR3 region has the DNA TGTGCCAGTAGTTCGGACAGGGAAGGGGTTTCCGAGCAGTACTTC. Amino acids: CASSSDREGVSEQYF.